This T cell receptor beta chain was identified during a study of cytomegalovirus exposure and HLA in healthy donors (TCRdb year 2017). Concerning the study at large: An earlier analysis of some 500 of the donors reported 250 to 350 Gb of sequence data and roughly 110 million unique TCR beta sequences from some 180 million T cells. About 300 gigabases of sequencing data and approximately 85 million unique TCR sequences were included in an early release covering about 600 HLA-typed donors. Of the roughly 430 genotyped donors, 65% to 90% fell in the genetic ancestry cluster associated with self-reported Caucasian donors. The study aimed to test whether signatures of past pathogen exposure could be identified by cataloging public T cell receptors. The study profiled the T cell repertoires of fewer than 850 subjects by immunosequencing and related them to cytomegalovirus serostatus. A separate validation cohort of about 110 different subjects was used in addition to the approximately 700-subject first cohort. High-throughput TCR immunosequencing, statistical association of individual TCRs with disease status, and machine learning were combined to predict cytomegalovirus infection status. In a later analysis, previously published TCR beta repertoires from several hundred donors were re-analyzed and high-resolution HLA genotyping was added so that TCR occurrence patterns could be studied. The later analysis used no new phenotypic data to find candidate immune exposures, relying instead on TCR beta sequences and their occurrence across donors. In an earlier analysis of more than 550 of the donors, high-throughput TCR beta sequencing was used to judge whether each TCR beta V gene segment behaved as functional or pseudogenic. Donor age, sex, ethnicity and CMV serostatus were compiled alongside the repertoire data. In a later genetic analysis, genome-wide SNP genotypes for about 65% of the roughly 700 donors were used, and that subset was treated as a discovery cohort. Every repertoire in the discovery cohort had been generated on one and the same sequencing platform. HLA typing covered class I and class II loci at four-digit resolution. Typing coverage varied by locus: 629-630 donors for A, B, C, DRB1 and DQB1; approximately 560 for DQA1; about 600 for DPA1; roughly 470 for DPB1. A few DR-DQ haplotypes were handled as single units for association and clustering because linkage in the cohort was strong. On average, roughly 250,000 unique TCR beta nucleotide sequences were sequenced per donor among a few hundred genotyped donors of the cohort, with 15% to 20% of those sequences being non-productive.

Library generation was performed with the immunoSEQ multiplex PCR assay. For the multiplex PCR, a mixture combining 60 forward primers for TCR Vbeta segments and 13 reverse primers for TCR Jbeta segments was used. Amplification of the CDR3 region of rearranged TCR beta genes was performed with a multiplex PCR assay on genomic DNA. On the Illumina HiSeq System, the amplified TCR beta libraries were sequenced as 87-base-pair reads. In the original analysis: Across the 670 or so repertoires, a later analysis counted around 80 million unique TCR beta chains, 9.5 million to 13 million of which were shared by at least two donors. To remove PCR and sequencing errors, raw reads were error-corrected and collapsed into unique sequences using a nearest-neighbor algorithm that merged closely related sequences. To assign V, D and J gene segments, CDR3 sequences were aligned to IMGT reference sequences. For a sequence to be retained, a match of at least six nucleotides was required to both a V gene segment and a J gene segment. Rearrangements were called productive when the CDR3 lacked stop codons and stayed in frame with V and J; all others were non-productive. Following IMGT convention, CDR3 was defined as the stretch from the second conserved V-encoded cysteine to the conserved J-encoded phenylalanine. The earlier analysis of some 540 of the donors excluded any sequence lacking an unambiguous match to a single V gene segment. An earlier analysis of 587 of the donors classified V segments as functional when productive rearrangements were above 56.7% and as segregating when the standard deviation between donors was above 5%. A statistical classification framework was developed to diagnose cytomegalovirus status using the catalog of TCR beta chain sequences. V and J gene assignment, in a later analysis, came from comparing TCR nucleotide sequences with IMGT/GENE-DB human TR gene sequences. A later analysis assigned CDR3 sequences and most-parsimonious VDJ recombination scenarios with the TCRdist pipeline. In a later analysis, each TCR beta chain was defined by its CDR3 amino acid sequence together with its V-gene family, and reads lacking a unique V-gene family were excluded. To address suspected cross-contamination and a sequencing artifact, a later analysis removed roughly 580 highly shared, low-generation-probability nucleotide sequences. In a later analysis, a clonal expansion index for each public chain was calculated from normalized within-repertoire ranks of inferred template counts. A later analysis computed generation probabilities with a VDJ recombination model fitted to out-of-frame rearrangements, and checked the results against IGoR. Hypergeometric tests were used in a later analysis to score TCR-TCR, TCR-HLA and TCR-CMV co-occurrence, with a repertoire-size bias correction applied to the TCR pairs. A later analysis estimated false discovery rates by permuting HLA or CMV assignments 20 times. In a later analysis, co-occurring TCRs were grouped using DBSCAN, and TCRdist sequence similarity was added for clustering within HLA-allele-positive subsets. Repertoires with fewer than 30,000 or more than 120,000 public chains were left out of co-occurrence clustering, as were several repertoires with anomalous nucleotide sharing. As stored in TCRdb, this immuneACCESS dataset retains in-frame rearrangements with V and J assigned. A fraction of the clones does not appear; measured against another copy, unresolved V genes explain less than half of the discrepancy, and the remainder lacks a known reason. V and J calls plus clone size are reproduced from that table; the DNA served to infer D and trimming. In this sample the table shows 35,000 to 45,000 clones, almost 70% of which occur a single time. 5% to 8% of the sample goes to the ten largest clones.

The cohort consisted of hundreds of healthy bone marrow donors. All cohort members were sampled while nominally healthy, although unrecorded immune exposures were likely present. The donor tested CMV seronegative and was one of the 352 seronegative cohort members. Each donor provided a peripheral blood sample, and peripheral blood mononuclear cells were used for TCR beta sequencing. Genomic DNA extraction from the blood cell samples was performed with the Qiagen DNeasy Blood Extraction Kit. Notes on this clone: This receptor's antigen is unknown. Qualities for individual bases were not recorded, and no much larger clone is one base off.

Reading the germline V gene gives CDR1 SQVTM and CDR2 ANQGSEA. Compared with germline, V lacks 6 bases and J lacks 8 bases; bases without a gene match: 12. The CDR3 has 14 amino acids, counting the end cysteine and phenylalanine. Of all the DNA, just the CDR3 is kept, 42 bases in frame from base 1. Overall study outcomes, separate from this receptor: The classifier was reported to diagnose cytomegalovirus status with high specificity and sensitivity in both the original cohort and the validation cohort. In a later analysis, several top co-occurrence clusters were reported to appear linked to parvovirus B19, influenza, CMV and Epstein-Barr virus. Because counts were too low, about 15 rarely observed V segments, including chromosome 9 orphons, were left out of the earlier analysis of about 500 of the donors. The study listed 150 to 200 TCR beta chains as associated with cytomegalovirus. Across donors, most TCR sequences were observed very rarely, whereas some public TCRs were present in many individuals. A later genetic analysis associated a missense DCLRE1C variant with V-gene and J-gene trimming of TCR beta chains, and an independent cohort replicated the association. In a later analysis, TCR association rates were found to vary across HLA loci, with the most associated TCRs seen for DRB1 alleles and the fewest for HLA-C alleles. A cluster of highly shared sequence variants was judged likely to represent a technical artifact of the sequencing pipeline. Correlated functional status among segregating V segments might reflect linkage disequilibrium, but an unknown experimental factor could not be ruled out. Immune exposure information for the cohort was limited to CMV serostatus. A further reported finding was that TCR beta sequences accurately predicted the HLA-A and HLA-B alleles for most subjects in the first cohort. Some IMGT-functional V segments, including TRBV6-2 and TRBV6-3, could not be told apart with the 87-base-pair reads, so those segments were excluded. According to a later genetic analysis, donors in an Asian-associated ancestry cluster had fewer N-insertions in productive TCRs than the approximately 650-donor mean. When HLA alleles, especially DR and DQ, strongly co-occurred, attributing TCR associations to individual alleles was difficult. Specific HLA alleles were associated with 16,951 TCR beta sequences at a false discovery rate of 0.05 in a later analysis. HLA typing was unavailable for some donors at each locus, so association tests used only the typed subset. Roughly uniform sequencing depth across donors was assumed in presence/absence analyses, although this assumption may not hold. In vitro tests confirmed that a few of the cytomegalovirus-associated TCR beta chains recognize cytomegalovirus antigens. In a later analysis, HLA-associated TCR beta chains were found to be more clonally expanded and to have lower generation probabilities than equally common non-associated chains. A later analysis found that most CMV-associated TCR beta chains appeared HLA-restricted, with HLA associations seemingly driven largely by CMV exposure. In this cohort, only TCR beta chains were sequenced, and detectable features were limited by the absence of alpha or paired-chain data. Broadly in line with IMGT annotations, most TCR beta V segments showed up in productive rearrangements about 87% or about 30% of the time in an earlier analysis of a few hundred of the donors. According to the authors, the approach could potentially be generalized to other disease states and immunological phenotypes.

The chain couples TRBV29-1 to TRBJ2-1, with 8 bases aligning to TRBD1. The clonotype originates from a man younger than 40 in good health and CMV-seronegative. The sequenced sample was PBMCs. The CDR3 is CSVGVGQARDEQFF. The DNA is as follows: TGCAGCGTAGGAGTGGGACAGGCACGAGATGAGCAGTTCTTC.